A selection of T cell receptor beta chains follows, all from one sample in a study of response to subunit inactivated influenza vaccine. TCRdb ran MiXCR on the RT-PCR reads and lists one entry per CDR3 protein. The repertoire holds fewer than 600,000 distinct CDR3 sequences, about 7.2% seen once, with over 10% in the top ten. The starting material was PBMCs from blood, obtained about 24 months after vaccination. These receptors originate from a man between 50 and 69 years old who received an inactivated influenza vaccine. The CDR3 runs from the conserved cysteine through the conserved F or W. D genes are given only for firm matches. The size of a clone is reported for some rows only, either as once, few or many, or as a class for expanded clones.

v_gene	j_gene	abundance	d_gene	CDR3nt	CDR3aa
TRBV9	TRBJ2-7	many	TRBD2	TGTGCCAGCAGCGTGGGGACTACCAGCGAGCAGTACTTC	CASSVGTTSEQYF
TRBV5-1	TRBJ1-3	few	NA	TGCGCCAGCAGCGCGGGACCCTCTGGAAACACCATATATTTT	CASSAGPSGNTIYF
TRBV5-1	TRBJ2-7	NA	TRBD1	TGCGCCAGCAAATCGACAGGGAACGAGCAGTACTTC	CASKSTGNEQYF
TRBV15	TRBJ2-3	NA	TRBD2	TGTGCCACCAGCGCCGGGTCCCCTAGCGGGTCGCAGTATTTT	CATSAGSPSGSQYF
TRBV20-1	TRBJ2-7	NA	TRBD2	TGCAGTGCTAGAGCTGACAGGGCTAGCGGGAGGGCAAAGGCCTACGAGCAGTACTTC	CSARADRASGRAKAYEQYF
TRBV5-1	TRBJ2-7	few	NA	TGCGCCAGCAGGAAAGGCCCGAGCGAGCAGTACTTC	CASRKGPSEQYF
TRBV5-5	TRBJ2-5	NA	TRBD1	TGTGCCAGCAGCTATAGTTCGACAGGGAAAGAGACCCAGTACTTC	CASSYSSTGKETQYF
TRBV4-2	TRBJ1-6	NA	TRBD1	TGTGCCAGCAGCCATGGACAGGACGATTCACCCCTCCACTTT	CASSHGQDDSPLHF
TRBV10-3	TRBJ2-5	many	NA	TGTGCCATCAGTGAGTCGGAAGGGAGAGAGACCCAGTACTTC	CAISESEGRETQYF
TRBV6-4	TRBJ2-7	few	TRBD1	TGTGCCAGCAGTGGCCCCCGGGACAGGGTTTGCGAGCAGTACTTC	CASSGPRDRVCEQYF
TRBV27	TRBJ1-2	NA	NA	TGTGCCAGCAGTTTGGGAATCGGCAGAAACTATGGCTACACCTTC	CASSLGIGRNYGYTF
TRBV25-1	TRBJ1-1	NA	NA	TGTGCCAGCAGTGAATTCTTAACAGCTGAAGCTTTCTTT	CASSEFLTAEAFF
TRBV28	TRBJ1-1	NA	NA	TGTGCCAGCTCCCCTCCGGAGAGGGGCACTGAAGCTTTCTTT	CASSPPERGTEAFF
TRBV5-1	TRBJ2-5	NA	NA	TGCGCCAGCAGCTTGGAGGGATTCCAAGAGACCCAGTACTTC	CASSLEGFQETQYF
TRBV20-1	TRBJ2-7	NA	NA	TGCAGTGCTACAAGACAGTCTGGGGTATACGAGCAGTACTTC	CSATRQSGVYEQYF
TRBV19	TRBJ1-2	NA	NA	TGTGCCAGTAGCCCCGGGGTACAGGCGTTCTATGGCTACACCTTC	CASSPGVQAFYGYTF
TRBV28	TRBJ2-1	many	NA	TGTGCCAGCAGTTTAGCGGACTGGAGCTCCTACAATGAGCAGTTCTTC	CASSLADWSSYNEQFF
TRBV29-1	TRBJ2-6	many	NA	TGCAGCGTTAAGGACGTCTCTGGGGCCAACGTCCTGACTTTC	CSVKDVSGANVLTF
TRBV4-2	TRBJ1-6	many	NA	TGTGCCAGCAGTCGCTACAGGGAATACAGTAATTCACCCCTCCACTTT	CASSRYREYSNSPLHF